This TCR beta chain was sequenced during a study of blood T cell repertoires in COVID-19. Study-wide background: Samples of COVID-19 (acute and convalescent) were obtained from the United States, Italy and Spain.

Germline-derived CDR1 and CDR2 are DFQATT and SNEGSKA (reference sequence). V was clipped by 3 bases and J by 4 bases, with 7 bases between them. CDR3 length: 12 amino acids. Authors' methods: Amplification from reference gene primers served as the basis for estimated nucleated cell counts. Using immunoSEQ multiplex PCR, the repertoire was profiled, and TCRdb retains in-frame clones only, with some absent. That table is the source of V, J and clone size, and D and trimming were worked out from the DNA. Of 100,000 or so clones in the sample, approximately 86% were seen once. Participant-given clinical history determined each cohort assignment.

V and J are TRBV20-1 and TRBJ2-4; tentative D call: TRBD1 (6 bases). Sequenced input: PBMCs or T cells enriched from blood (not recorded which). The source of this sequence is a woman aged 50 to 60 who had recovered from COVID-19. For the CDR3, the DNA is TGCAGTGCTAGTCAGGGGAAAAACATTCAGTACTTC. Encoded protein: CSASQGKNIQYF.